This T cell receptor beta chain was identified during a study of T cell responses to AZD1222 COVID-19 vaccine. The overall study: Pooled together were second doses at about 4 or about 12 weeks. Study findings and constraints: None of the repertoires were sampled until the peak T cell response had passed.

Worth noting for this clone: What it binds is unknown.

The ends lost 6 bases at V and 8 bases at J; junction bases unmatched: 12. This CDR3 has 15 amino acids. Germline V gene data show CDR1 as SNHLY and CDR2 as FYNNEI. Using immunoSEQ multiplex PCR, the repertoire was profiled, and TCRdb retains in-frame clones only, with some absent. The sample consists of approximately 110,000 clones, 87% of them appearing once. Sequenced material: peripheral blood, taken on day 0 of AZD1222 vaccination. The rearrangement joins TRBV2 to TRBJ1-4, with 7 nucleotides matching TRBD1. This clonotype was sampled from an adult in good health. The CDR3 protein is CASSRQGGAEEKLFF. DNA of the CDR3: TGTGCCAGCAGCCGCCAGGGGGGGGCAGAAGAAAAACTGTTTTTT.